The clone carrying this T cell receptor beta chain was detected only a few times. The CDR3 ends on some other residue instead of the conserved phenylalanine or tryptophan, so this is likely a read error. Germline V lookup: CDR1 LNHDA, CDR2 SQIVND (reference sequence). The CDR3 consists of 13 residues. The V end was cut by 4 bases, the J end by 10 bases, with 13 bases between. The TCR beta profiling, which covered VDJ combination and CDR3 sequence, was carried out using genomic DNA as the template. TCRdb called the reads again in MiXCR, with one record for every CDR3 protein. The sample includes some 170,000 distinct CDR3 sequences, around half of them seen just once. It was patients with CD8+CD57+ cell expansion by flow cytometry who were chosen for sequencing. Acquired aplastic anemia of severe grade affected all patients. Sampling of blood occurred while the patients had still received no therapy.

These data belong to a study of CD8+CD57+ T cells in acquired aplastic anemia. What was sequenced was sorted CD4+, CD8+, or CD8+CD57+ T cells (not recorded which) from PBMCs. This chain links TRBV19 with TRBJ2-2; no firm D call. This TCR was recovered from a human donor with aplastic anemia. This CDR3 is CASSKALSVELFV. In DNA, the CDR3 is TGTGCCAGTAGTAAGGCCCTCTCCGTGGAGCTGTTTGTT.